The 18 T cell receptor beta chains below all came from one sample that was sequenced in a study of response to subunit inactivated influenza vaccine. MiXCR, applied by TCRdb to the RT-PCR reads, yields one record per CDR3 protein. Of approximately 250,000 distinct CDR3 sequences listed, 12% were seen once; the top ten hold under 10%. The sequencing here drew on non-naive T cells sorted from PBMCs, taken approximately 15 days before vaccination. The receptors here all came from a man aged 50 or older who received an inactivated influenza vaccine.

The chain recombines TRBV15 with TRBJ1-6; D gene unclear. Germline lookup yields CDR1 LNHNV and CDR2 YYDKDF (reference sequence). V was cut by 1 base and J by 2 bases, with 0 bases left in between. This CDR3 comprises 13 residues. CDR3 loop: CATSRAYNSPLHF. CDR3 nucleotide sequence: TGTGCCACCAGCAGAGCCTATAATTCACCCCTCCACTTT.

The gene calls are TRBV28 and TRBJ2-1; no firm D call. Germline assignment: CDR1 MDHEN and CDR2 SYDVKM. Trimming removed 1 base at V and 6 bases at J, with 13 bases between. The CDR3 is 15 amino acids. CDR3 DNA sequence: TGTGCCAGCAGTTTATTCCCTAGTTCGTTCAATGAGCAGTTCTTC. Protein product: CASSLFPSSFNEQFF.

There are a few counts of this clonotype. The V call is TRBV7-3, the J call TRBJ1-2; D is perhaps TRBD1 (6 bases). Trimming cost V 0 bases and J 4 bases, with 9 bases left between them. From germline, CDR1 is SGHTA and CDR2 FQGTGA. This CDR3 spans 14 amino acids. CDR3 DNA: TGTGCCAGCAGCTTAACGGGGGCAGGCTATGGCTACACCTTC. It is translated as CASSLTGAGYGYTF.

A few counts support this clonotype. The chain uses TRBV5-1 and TRBJ2-7; 7 nucleotides agree with TRBD1. Germline loops: CDR1 SGHRS, CDR2 YFSETQ. The ends lost 4 bases at V and 2 bases at J; junction bases unmatched: 9. The CDR3 is made up of 15 amino acids. CDR3 protein: CASSGGQGVTYEQYF. For the CDR3, the DNA is TGCGCCAGCAGCGGCGGTCAGGGGGTAACCTACGAGCAGTACTTC.

The chain couples TRBV9 to TRBJ1-4; no definite D call. The length of the CDR3 is 15 residues. V gave up 1 base and J gave up 0 bases, with 7 bases separating them. Germline V lookup: CDR1 SGDLS, CDR2 YYNGEE. The CDR3 sequence: CASSVTDATNEKLFF. The CDR3 nucleotides read TGTGCCAGCAGCGTAACGGACGCAACTAATGAAAAACTGTTTTTT.

With respect to this clonotype: This could be a read error, since a much larger clone is one nucleotide away. The chain links TRBV2 to TRBJ2-1; perhaps TRBD2 as D (6 bases). Germline assignment: CDR1 SNHLY and CDR2 FYNNEI. The CDR3 runs 14 residues. The V gene lost 6 bases and the J gene lost 9 bases, with 18 bases spanning the gap. CDR3 DNA: TGTGCCAGCAGGAGCGAGCGGGTGTCGGCTGAGCAGTTCTTC. It yields the protein CASRSERVSAEQFF.

This clonotype was seen a handful of times. The rearrangement uses TRBV20-1 and TRBJ2-1; a weak D match, TRBD2 (5 bases). Trimming took off 5 bases at V and 6 bases at J, with 17 bases between the two ends. The CDR3 extends over 14 amino acids. CDR1 and CDR2 from the germline V gene are DFQATT and SNEGSKA (reference sequence). CDR3 DNA sequence: TGCAGTGCTGAGGAAGGACTGCCCCCCAATGAGCAGTTCTTC. It is translated as CSAEEGLPPNEQFF.

This clonotype appeared many times. The chain carries TRBV6-6 and TRBJ2-5; a weak D match, TRBD1 (5 bases). This CDR3 region has 13 residues. V was pared by 7 bases and J by 2 bases, with 11 bases between. CDR1 and CDR2 from the germline V gene are MNHNY and SVGAGI (reference sequence). The CDR3 nucleotides are TGTGCCAGCAAAAACAGGTTTCAAGAGACCCAGTACTTC. Encoded protein: CASKNRFQETQYF.

This clonotype was detected many times. V is TRBV28 and J is TRBJ2-7; no definite D call. Germline V lookup: CDR1 MDHEN, CDR2 SYDVKM. CDR3 size: 11 residues. V gave up 6 bases and J gave up 7 bases, with 10 bases separating them. The CDR3 loop reads CASRGGGEQYF. The CDR3, as DNA: TGTGCCAGCAGAGGTGGTGGGGAGCAGTACTTC.

This clonotype showed up many times. The chain links TRBV27 to TRBJ2-1; D is unresolved. The germline V gene has CDR1 MNHEY and CDR2 SMNVEV (reference sequence). The CDR3 is made up of 12 amino acids. V lost 4 bases and J 3 bases, leaving 4 bases between the germline ends. The CDR3 nucleotides are TGTGCCAGCAGTTCTAACTACAATGAGCAGTTCTTC. Protein: CASSSNYNEQFF.

This clonotype was picked up many times. This chain links TRBV5-1 with TRBJ1-5; D remains unclear. The CDR3 has 15 amino acids. V was pared by 2 bases and J by 0 bases, with 9 bases between. The V gene's germline CDR1 is SGHRS and CDR2 YFSETQ. The CDR3 bases are TGCGCCAGCAGCTTCGACGGAGCTAGCAATCAGCCCCAGCATTTT. Encoded protein: CASSFDGASNQPQHF.

This clonotype appeared a few times. The rearrangement joins TRBV20-1 to TRBJ2-3; 7 bases agree with TRBD1. CDR3 size: 14 residues. Per the germline V gene, CDR1 is DFQATT and CDR2 is SNEGSKA (reference sequence). The junction had 10 bases not matched to a gene; V was cut back by 5 bases and J by 5 bases. CDR3 sequence (DNA): TGCAGTGCTTCCGAGGGGGCGCATAAAGATACGCAGTATTTT. Its protein is CSASEGAHKDTQYF.

This chain uses TRBV6-1 with TRBJ1-4; 7 bases are shared with TRBD1. V lost 5 bases, J lost 6 bases, and 3 bases stayed unmatched. The CDR3 has 13 amino acids. In germline, CDR1 is MNHNS, CDR2 SASEGT. The DNA of the CDR3 is TGTGCCAGCAGTAGACAGGGTTATGAAAAACTGTTTTTT. As protein: CASSRQGYEKLFF.

The chain couples TRBV5-6 to TRBJ2-7, with TRBD1 identical over 8 bases. The ends lost 2 bases at V and 5 bases at J; junction bases unmatched: 9. This CDR3 is built from 15 residues. Germline V CDR1 and CDR2: SGHDT, YYEEEE. The DNA for the CDR3 is TGTGCCAGCAGCTTAACCTTGACAGGGGACAACGAGCAGTACTTC. It specifies CASSLTLTGDNEQYF.

The CDR3 sequence is CASRPDWSQETQYF. CDR3 DNA sequence: TGTGCCAGCAGACCGGACTGGAGCCAAGAGACCCAGTACTTC. V and J are TRBV7-2 and TRBJ2-5, with D tentatively TRBD2 (5 bases). V was pared by 6 bases and J by 1 base, with 12 bases between. This CDR3 has 14 amino acids. Germline-derived CDR1 and CDR2 are SGHTA and FQGNSA.

This clonotype was seen more than once but under ten times. The CDR3 DNA reads TGCGCCAGCAGCCAAGAGCCAGGGGCCGAGCAGTACTTC. It translates to CASSQEPGAEQYF. This chain joins TRBV4-3 and TRBJ2-7; D may be TRBD1 (6 bases). This CDR3 has 13 residues. Germline values: CDR1 LGHNA, CDR2 YSLEER. With 0 bases removed from V and 6 bases from J, the gap between germline ends came to 9 bases.

This chain uses TRBV20-1 with TRBJ2-3, with TRBD2 matching 11 bases. The V segment lost 0 bases and the J segment 2 bases; nucleotides outside the gene matches: 7. Germline V gene lookup returns CDR1 DFQATT and CDR2 SNEGSKA (reference sequence). The CDR3 length is 17 residues. In DNA, the CDR3 is TGCAGTGCTAGAGACGAGACTAGCGGGACTTTCACAGATACGCAGTATTTT. Protein product: CSARDETSGTFTDTQYF.

The rearrangement links TRBV9 to TRBJ2-2; possibly TRBD2 for D (6 bases). Between the trimmed V and J ends, which lost 0 bases and 7 bases, there was a span of 13 bases. This CDR3 contains 15 residues. CDR1 SGDLS and CDR2 YYNGEE come from the germline V gene. This chain's CDR3 is CASSVDVSGIGELFF. CDR3 nucleotides: TGTGCCAGCAGCGTAGATGTTAGCGGCATCGGGGAGCTGTTTTTT.